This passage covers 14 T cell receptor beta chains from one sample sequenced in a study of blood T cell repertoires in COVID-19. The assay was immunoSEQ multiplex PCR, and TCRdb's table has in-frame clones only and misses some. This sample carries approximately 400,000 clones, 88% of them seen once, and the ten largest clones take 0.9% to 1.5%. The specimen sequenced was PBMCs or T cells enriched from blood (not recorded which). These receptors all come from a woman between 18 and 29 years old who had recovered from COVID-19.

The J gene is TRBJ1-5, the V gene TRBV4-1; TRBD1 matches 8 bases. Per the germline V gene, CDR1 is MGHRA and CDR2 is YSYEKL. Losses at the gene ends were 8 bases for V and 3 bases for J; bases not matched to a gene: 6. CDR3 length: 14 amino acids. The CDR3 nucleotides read TGCGCCAGCCGACCACAGGGGGACAATCAGCCCCAGCATTTT. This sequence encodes CASRPQGDNQPQHF.

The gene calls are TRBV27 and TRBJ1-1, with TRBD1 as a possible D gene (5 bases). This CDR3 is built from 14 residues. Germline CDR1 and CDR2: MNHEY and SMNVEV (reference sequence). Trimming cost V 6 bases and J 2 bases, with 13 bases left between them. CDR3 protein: CASSTQGINTEAFF. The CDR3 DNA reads TGTGCCAGCAGCACCCAGGGAATCAACACTGAAGCTTTCTTT.

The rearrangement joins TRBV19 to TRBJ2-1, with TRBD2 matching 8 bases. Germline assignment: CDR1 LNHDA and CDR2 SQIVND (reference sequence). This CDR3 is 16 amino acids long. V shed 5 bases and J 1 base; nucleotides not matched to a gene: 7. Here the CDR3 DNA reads TGTGCCAGTAGTCACGGGCGGGGGGTTTCCTACAATGAGCAGTTCTTC. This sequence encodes CASSHGRGVSYNEQFF.

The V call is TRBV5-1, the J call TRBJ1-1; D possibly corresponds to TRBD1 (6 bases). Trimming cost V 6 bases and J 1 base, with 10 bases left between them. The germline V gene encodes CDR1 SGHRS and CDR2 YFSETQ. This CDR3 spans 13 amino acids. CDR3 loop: CASTGVRNTEAFF. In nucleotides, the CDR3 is TGCGCCAGCACAGGGGTGCGGAACACTGAAGCTTTCTTT. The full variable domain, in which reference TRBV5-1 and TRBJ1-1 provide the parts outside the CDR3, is KAGVTQTPRYLIKTRGQQVTLSCSPISGHRSVSWYQQTPGQGLQFLFEYFSETQRNKGNFPGRFSGRQFSNSRSEMNVSTLELGDSALYLCASTGVRNTEAFFGQGTRLTVV.

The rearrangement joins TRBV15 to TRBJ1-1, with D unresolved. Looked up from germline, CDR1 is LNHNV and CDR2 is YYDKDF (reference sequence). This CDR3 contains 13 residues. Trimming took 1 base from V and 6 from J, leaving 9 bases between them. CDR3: CATSRGQRSEAFF. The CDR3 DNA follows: TGTGCCACCAGCAGAGGTCAGCGTTCTGAAGCTTTCTTT.

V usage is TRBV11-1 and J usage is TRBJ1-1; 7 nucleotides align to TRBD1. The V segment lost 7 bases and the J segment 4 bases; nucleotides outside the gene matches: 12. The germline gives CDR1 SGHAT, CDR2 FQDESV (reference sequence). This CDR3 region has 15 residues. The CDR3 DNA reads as TGTGCCAGCACCCGACAGGGCGATCTATCCACTGAAGCTTTCTTT. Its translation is CASTRQGDLSTEAFF.

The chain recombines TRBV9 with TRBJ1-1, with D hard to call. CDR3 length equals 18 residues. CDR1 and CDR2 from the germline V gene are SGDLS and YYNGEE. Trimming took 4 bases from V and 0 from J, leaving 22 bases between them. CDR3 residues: CASSTGPVLGRMNTEAFF. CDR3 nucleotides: TGTGCCAGCAGCACCGGACCCGTCCTGGGGAGAATGAACACTGAAGCTTTCTTT.

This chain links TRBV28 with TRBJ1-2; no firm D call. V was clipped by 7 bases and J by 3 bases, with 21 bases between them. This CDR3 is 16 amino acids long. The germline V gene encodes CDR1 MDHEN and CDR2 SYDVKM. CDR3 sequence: CASTNRGALLDYGYTF. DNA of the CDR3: TGTGCCAGCACTAACCGAGGAGCTTTGTTAGACTATGGCTACACCTTC.

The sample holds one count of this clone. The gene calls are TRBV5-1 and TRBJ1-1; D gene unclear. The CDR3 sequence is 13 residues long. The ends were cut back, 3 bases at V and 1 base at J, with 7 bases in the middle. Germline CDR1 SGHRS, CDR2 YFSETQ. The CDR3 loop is CASSSRENTEAFF. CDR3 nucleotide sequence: TGCGCCAGCAGCTCCCGCGAGAACACTGAAGCTTTCTTT.

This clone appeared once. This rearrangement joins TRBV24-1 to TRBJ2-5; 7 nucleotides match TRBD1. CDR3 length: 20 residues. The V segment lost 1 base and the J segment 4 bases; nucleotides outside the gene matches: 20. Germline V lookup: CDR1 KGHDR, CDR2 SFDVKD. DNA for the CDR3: TGTGCCACCAGTGATTTCGGTCCAGGGCCCCAATCAGGGGGAAGAGAGACCCAGTACTTC. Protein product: CATSDFGPGPQSGGRETQYF.

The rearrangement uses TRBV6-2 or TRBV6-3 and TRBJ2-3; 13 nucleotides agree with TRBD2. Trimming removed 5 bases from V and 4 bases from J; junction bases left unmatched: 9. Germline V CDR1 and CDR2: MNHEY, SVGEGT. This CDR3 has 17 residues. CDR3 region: CASSLTSGGAVSDTQYF. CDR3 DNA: TGTGCCAGCAGTCTCACTAGCGGGGGGGCCGTATCAGATACGCAGTATTTT.

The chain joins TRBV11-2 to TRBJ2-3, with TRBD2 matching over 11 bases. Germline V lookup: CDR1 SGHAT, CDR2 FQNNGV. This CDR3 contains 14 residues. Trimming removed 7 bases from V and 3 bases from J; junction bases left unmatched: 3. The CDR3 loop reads CASTWTSGTDTQYF. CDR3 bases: TGTGCCAGCACCTGGACTAGCGGGACAGATACGCAGTATTTT.

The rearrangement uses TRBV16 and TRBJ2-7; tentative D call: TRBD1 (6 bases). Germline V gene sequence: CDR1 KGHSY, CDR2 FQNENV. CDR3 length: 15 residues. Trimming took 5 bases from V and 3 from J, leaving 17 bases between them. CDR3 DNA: TGTGCCAGCAGCACGCAGTCAGGGGAAGGCTACGAGCAGTACTTC. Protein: CASSTQSGEGYEQYF.

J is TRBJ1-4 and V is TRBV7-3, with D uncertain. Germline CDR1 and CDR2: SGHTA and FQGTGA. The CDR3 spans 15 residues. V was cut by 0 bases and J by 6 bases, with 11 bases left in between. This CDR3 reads CASSLTGRSDEKLFF. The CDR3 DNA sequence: TGTGCCAGCAGCTTAACGGGCAGGTCCGATGAAAAACTGTTTTTT.